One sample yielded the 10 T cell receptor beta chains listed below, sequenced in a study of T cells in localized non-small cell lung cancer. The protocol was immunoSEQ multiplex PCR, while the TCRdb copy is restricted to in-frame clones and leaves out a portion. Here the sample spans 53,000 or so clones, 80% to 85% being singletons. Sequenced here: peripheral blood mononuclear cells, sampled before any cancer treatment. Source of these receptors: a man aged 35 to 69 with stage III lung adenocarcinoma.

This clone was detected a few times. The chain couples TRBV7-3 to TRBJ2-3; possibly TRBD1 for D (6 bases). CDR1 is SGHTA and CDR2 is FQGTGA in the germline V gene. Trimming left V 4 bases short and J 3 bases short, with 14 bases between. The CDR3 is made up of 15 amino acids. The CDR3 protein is CASSSTGFGTDTQYF. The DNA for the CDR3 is TGTGCCAGCAGCTCCACAGGGTTTGGGACAGATACGCAGTATTTT. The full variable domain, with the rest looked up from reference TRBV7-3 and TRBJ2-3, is GAGVSQTPSNKVTEKGKYVELRCDPISGHTALYWYRQSLGQGPEFLIYFQGTGAADDSGLPNDRFFAVRPEGSVSTLKIQRTERGDSAVYLCASSSTGFGTDTQYFGPGTRLTVL.

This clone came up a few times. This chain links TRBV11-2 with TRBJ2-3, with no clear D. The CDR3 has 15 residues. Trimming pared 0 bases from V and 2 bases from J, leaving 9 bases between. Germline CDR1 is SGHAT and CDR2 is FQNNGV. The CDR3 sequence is CASSLEGSLTDTQYF. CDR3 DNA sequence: TGTGCCAGCAGCTTAGAAGGCAGTCTCACAGATACGCAGTATTTT.

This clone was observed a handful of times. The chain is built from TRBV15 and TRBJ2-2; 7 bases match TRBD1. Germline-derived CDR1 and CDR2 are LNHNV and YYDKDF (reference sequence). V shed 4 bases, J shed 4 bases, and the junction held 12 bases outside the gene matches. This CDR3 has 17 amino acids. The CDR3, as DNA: TGTGCCACCAGCATTTCCCGGACAGGACCACGCACCGGGGAGCTGTTTTTT. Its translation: CATSISRTGPRTGELFF.

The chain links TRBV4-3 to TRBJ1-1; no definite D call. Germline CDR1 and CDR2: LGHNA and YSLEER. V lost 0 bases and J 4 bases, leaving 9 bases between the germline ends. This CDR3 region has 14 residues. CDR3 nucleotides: TGCGCCAGCAGCCAAGATCGAAGGGTCACTGAAGCTTTCTTT. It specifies CASSQDRRVTEAFF.

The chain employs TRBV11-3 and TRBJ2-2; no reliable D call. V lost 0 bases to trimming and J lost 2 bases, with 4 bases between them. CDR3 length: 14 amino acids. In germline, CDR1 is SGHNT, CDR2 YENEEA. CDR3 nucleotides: TGTGCCAGCAGCTTAGACAGCAACACCGGGGAGCTGTTTTTT. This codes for CASSLDSNTGELFF.

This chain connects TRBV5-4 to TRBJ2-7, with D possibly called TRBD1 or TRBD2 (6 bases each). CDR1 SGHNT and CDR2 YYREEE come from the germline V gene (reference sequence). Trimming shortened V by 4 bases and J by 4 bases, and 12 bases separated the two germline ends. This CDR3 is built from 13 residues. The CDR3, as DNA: TGTGCCAGCAGCGGGGGGCGGTCTTACGAGCAGTACTTC. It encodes CASSGGRSYEQYF.

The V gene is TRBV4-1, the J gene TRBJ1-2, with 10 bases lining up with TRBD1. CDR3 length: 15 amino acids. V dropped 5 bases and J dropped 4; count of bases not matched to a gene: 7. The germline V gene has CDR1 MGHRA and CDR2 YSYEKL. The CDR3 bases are TGCGCCAGCAGCTACCAGGGACAGGGGAGCTATGGCTACACCTTC. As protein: CASSYQGQGSYGYTF.

This CDR3 reads CASSQGTEAFF. DNA for the CDR3: TGCGCCAGCAGCCAGGGGACAGAAGCTTTCTTT. The chain couples TRBV4-1 to TRBJ1-1, with a tentative D call TRBD1 (6 bases). This CDR3 is built from 11 residues. V gave up 3 bases and J gave up 8 bases, with 7 bases separating them. The germline CDR1 and CDR2 sequences are MGHRA and YSYEKL.

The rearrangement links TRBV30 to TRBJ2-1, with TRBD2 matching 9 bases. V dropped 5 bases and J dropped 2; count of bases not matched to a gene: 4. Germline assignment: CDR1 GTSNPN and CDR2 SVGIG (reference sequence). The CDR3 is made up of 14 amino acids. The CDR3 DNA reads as TGTGCCTGGGAAGCGGGAGGACCCTACAATGAGCAGTTCTTC. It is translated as CAWEAGGPYNEQFF.

The CDR3: CASSPRDTYNEQFF. The CDR3 DNA follows: TGTGCCAGCTCACCCCGGGACACCTACAATGAGCAGTTCTTC. V is TRBV18 and J is TRBJ2-1, with D maybe TRBD1 (6 bases). The CDR3 has 14 residues. Germline CDR1 and CDR2: KGHSH and LQKENI. Between the trimmed V and J ends, which lost 3 bases and 2 bases, there was a span of 8 bases.